This TCR beta chain was observed in a study of blood T cells in healthy people across ages. Study-level background: Per every two T cells, about one barcoded beta molecule was captured by template switching.

Trimming removed 4 bases from V and 2 bases from J, with 7 bases in between. From germline, CDR1 is SGHTA and CDR2 FQGNSA. This CDR3 has 13 residues. The use of a sample-barcoded 5' primer and a J-beta primer mix characterized a second PCR of 7 to 11 cycles. The template-switch adaptor, which had 12 random nucleotides, put a tag on each cDNA molecule. TCRdb passed the 5' RACE reads through MiXCR, listing each CDR3 protein once. The table lists around 2 million distinct CDR3 sequences, 30% to 40% of them singletons. This clonotype has only a few counts. The chain employs TRBV7-2 and TRBJ2-3, with no clear D. The TCR was taken from a human donor in good health. Sequencing used blood. CDR3 sequence (DNA): TGTGCCAGCAGCTCTAGAATCACAGATACGCAGTATTTT. It is translated as CASSSRITDTQYF.